These T cell receptor beta chains were read from a single sample in a study of regulatory T cells in long-lasting Graves disease. TCRdb passed the multiplex PCR reads through MiXCR, listing each CDR3 protein once. The table has 500,000 to 700,000 distinct CDR3 sequences, 30% seen once; the top ten hold under 55%. The source was peripheral blood mononuclear cells (PBMCs), collected when the disease was refractory, from a patient treated with antithyroid drugs. The source of these receptors is a female donor with Graves disease. CDR3s include the opening cysteine and the closing phenylalanine or tryptophan. Fields, in order: J gene, V gene, clone size, D gene, CDR3 protein, CDR3 DNA. D genes are given only for firm matches. Not all rows give a size; the values are once, few, many and, for expanded clones, a class.

TRBJ1-3 TRBV6-1 many . CASSPGHPGNTIYF TGTGCCAGCAGTCCTGGACACCCTGGAAACACCATATATTTT
TRBJ1-5 TRBV13 . . CASSSGTQPQHF TGTGCCAGCAGTTCGGGAACCCAGCCCCAGCATTTT
TRBJ1-2 TRBV28 many TRBD1 CASRETGAMNYGYTF TGTGCCAGCAGAGAGACAGGGGCCATGAACTATGGCTACACCTTC
TRBJ1-1 TRBV6-5 many . CASSYRGGNTEAFF TGTGCCAGCAGTTACCGGGGGGGGAACACTGAAGCTTTCTTT
TRBJ1-1 TRBV5-6 . TRBD1 CASSPRQGWSTEAFF TGTGCCAGCAGCCCCAGACAGGGTTGGTCCACTGAAGCTTTCTTT
TRBJ1-2 TRBV20-1 few . CSAEGAYGYTF TGCAGTGCTGAGGGCGCCTATGGCTACACCTTC
TRBJ2-5 TRBV20-1 . . CSARVTVTQETQYF TGCAGTGCTAGAGTTACAGTGACCCAAGAGACCCAGTACTTC
TRBJ1-5 TRBV25-1 few TRBD1 CASSAGGQGANQPQHF TGTGCCAGCAGTGCTGGGGGACAGGGGGCCAATCAGCCCCAGCATTTT
TRBJ1-1 TRBV2 many . CASTWTEAFF TGTGCCAGCACTTGGACTGAAGCTTTCTTT
TRBJ1-2 TRBV5-4 . . CASSLATGHGYTF TGTGCCAGCAGCTTGGCAACAGGGCATGGCTACACCTTC
TRBJ1-5 TRBV27 . . CASSLYPDQGRQPQHF TGTGCCAGCAGTTTATACCCTGATCAGGGGCGGCAGCCCCAGCATTTT
TRBJ1-2 TRBV12-3/TRBV12-4 many . CASRASRASNYGYTF TGTGCCAGCAGAGCCTCCCGGGCAAGTAACTATGGCTACACCTTC
TRBJ2-7 TRBV2 many . CASSRTYEQYF TGTGCCAGCAGCCGGACCTACGAGCAGTACTTC
TRBJ2-5 TRBV7-2 once . CASRRGQWNPQETQYF TGTGCCAGCAGACGCGGACAATGGAACCCCCAAGAGACCCAGTACTTC
TRBJ2-4 TRBV20-1 few . CSAKPPGRGNIQYF TGCAGTGCTAAGCCACCAGGTCGGGGAAACATTCAGTACTTC
TRBJ2-7 TRBV11-2 many TRBD2 CASSPGLAESALVFYEQYF TGTGCCAGCAGCCCCGGACTAGCGGAAAGTGCGCTGGTATTCTACGAGCAGTACTTC
TRBJ1-3 TRBV25-1 . . CATVDGFGNTIYF TGTGCCACCGTAGACGGATTTGGAAACACCATATATTTT
TRBJ1-4 TRBV28 many TRBD1 CASSPPGQGITNEKLFF TGTGCCAGCAGTCCTCCGGGACAGGGTATAACTAATGAAAAACTGTTTTTT
TRBJ2-2 TRBV6-1 once . CASRPRDLGTGELFF TGTGCCAGCAGACCCCGGGACCTGGGGACCGGGGAGCTGTTTTTT
TRBJ2-3 TRBV10-3 . . CAISESLSGARSDTQYF TGTGCCATCAGTGAGTCCCTGTCGGGAGCACGTTCAGATACGCAGTATTTT
TRBJ1-4 TRBV15 . . CATSPQAFGGNEKLFF TGTGCCACCAGCCCGCAAGCCTTCGGGGGTAATGAAAAACTGTTTTTT
TRBJ1-2 TRBV20-1 . TRBD1 CSARDPTGQVGYTF TGCAGTGCTAGAGATCCGACGGGACAGGTTGGCTACACCTTC
TRBJ2-5 TRBV6-1 many . CASSEGSRYRGYF TGTGCCAGCAGTGAAGGGTCGAGATACCGAGGGTACTTC
TRBJ2-2 TRBV12-3/TRBV12-4 . TRBD2 CASSLALKSSGYANTGELFF TGTGCCAGCAGTTTAGCGCTAAAGTCTAGCGGGTACGCGAACACCGGGGAGCTGTTTTTT
TRBJ2-7 TRBV12-3/TRBV12-4 . TRBD1 CASRWGQGYEQYF TGTGCCAGCAGGTGGGGACAGGGCTACGAGCAGTACTTC
TRBJ1-5 TRBV12-3/TRBV12-4 many . CASRDKSRGNQPQHF TGTGCCAGCAGAGACAAGTCTCGGGGCAATCAGCCCCAGCATTTT
TRBJ2-2 TRBV25-1 . . CASSDMFAGELFF TGTGCCAGCAGTGATATGTTCGCCGGGGAGCTGTTTTTT
TRBJ1-6 TRBV27 once . CASSLTGYSYNSPLHF TGTGCCAGCAGTCTCACAGGGTACTCCTATAATTCACCCCTCCACTTT
TRBJ1-5 TRBV7-9 . . CASSSADQPQHF TGTGCCAGCAGCTCGGCCGATCAGCCCCAGCATTTT
TRBJ1-5 TRBV18 few TRBD1 CASSPPGDRNQPQHF TGTGCCAGCTCACCACCGGGGGACAGAAATCAGCCCCAGCATTTT
TRBJ2-7 TRBV29-1 few TRBD2 CSVQGGLAYEQYF TGCAGCGTGCAGGGGGGACTAGCGTACGAGCAGTACTTC
TRBJ2-1 TRBV6-1 . . CASSDSRNNEQFF TGTGCCAGCAGTGACTCACGGAACAATGAGCAGTTCTTC
TRBJ2-5 TRBV7-3 . . CASSAGTEETQYF TGTGCCAGCAGCGCCGGGACGGAAGAGACCCAGTACTTC
TRBJ1-4 TRBV18 many . CASSPGVEKLFF TGTGCCAGCTCACCGGGGGTTGAAAAACTGTTTTTT